The 26 T cell receptor beta chains below were found in one sample sequenced in a study of Ad26.COV2.S vaccination and SARS-CoV-2 variants. Treatment given: 15 to 20 received Ad26.COV2.S at low or high dose, single or two shots; 5 received placebo; per-sample allocation not given. Material that was analyzed had been drawn on day 63 after the first vaccine or placebo injection. TCRdb's table, derived via immunoSEQ multiplex PCR, lists solely in-frame clones and lacks some. The repertoire holds about 220,000 clones, with approximately 87% as singletons. The sequencing used peripheral blood, collected in a trial of Ad26.COV2.S vaccine versus placebo. These receptors all stem from a person aged 18-65 years who received the Ad26.COV2.S COVID-19 vaccine or a placebo.

CDR3: CASSDRPSNTEAFF. Here the CDR3 DNA reads TGTGCCAGCAGTGATAGGCCGAGCAACACTGAAGCTTTCTTT. The chain combines TRBV25-1 with TRBJ1-1; no reliable D call. Germline CDR1 MGHDK, CDR2 SYGVNS. V lost 3 bases, J lost 2 bases, and 10 bases lay in between. The CDR3 runs 14 residues. The full variable domain, completed using reference TRBV25-1 and TRBJ1-1, is EADIYQTPRYLVIGTGKKITLECSQTMGHDKMYWYQQDPGMELHLIHYSYGVNSTEKGDLSSESTVSRIRTEHFPLTLESARPSHTSQYLCASSDRPSNTEAFFGQGTRLTVV.

J is TRBJ1-3 and V is TRBV7-9; TRBD1 agrees at 9 bases. There are 19 residues in the CDR3. Germline CDR1 reads SEHNR; CDR2 reads FQNEAQ (reference sequence). Trimming removed 5 bases from V and 0 bases from J; junction bases left unmatched: 14. The CDR3 spells CASSPAGTGFGSSGNTIYF. The CDR3 nucleotides are TGTGCCAGCAGCCCGGCCGGGACAGGGTTTGGGAGCTCTGGAAACACCATATATTTT.

V is TRBV4-3 and J is TRBJ1-3; D not certain. CDR1 LGHNA and CDR2 YSLEER come from the germline V gene. The CDR3 covers 16 residues. Trimming shortened V by 0 bases and J by 0 bases, and 9 bases separated the two germline ends. The CDR3 loop reads CASSQDARSSGNTIYF. The CDR3 DNA sequence: TGCGCCAGCAGCCAAGACGCCCGTAGCTCTGGAAACACCATATATTTT.

This clone was detected once. The J gene is TRBJ1-5, the V gene TRBV6-4, with unresolved D. The CDR3 spans 15 residues. V was shortened by 10 bases and J by 0 bases, with 16 bases between the two germline ends. Germline assignment: CDR1 MRHNA and CDR2 SNTAGT. CDR3 residues: CATRMGGRSNQPQHF. In nucleotides, the CDR3 is TGTGCCACCAGAATGGGCGGACGTAGCAATCAGCCCCAGCATTTT.

The chain has TRBV5-1 and TRBJ1-2, with D possibly matching TRBD1 (6 bases). The ends were cut back, 3 bases at V and 2 bases at J, with 8 bases in the middle. The CDR3 consists of 13 residues. Germline V gene lookup returns CDR1 SGHRS and CDR2 YFSETQ. CDR3 sequence (DNA): TGCGCCAGCAGCTGGGACACAAACTATGGCTACACCTTC. Protein: CASSWDTNYGYTF.

The rearrangement uses TRBV7-2 and TRBJ2-7, with D possibly TRBD1 on 6 matching bases. The CDR3 consists of 14 residues. Trimming took 1 base from V and 6 from J, leaving 13 bases between them. CDR1 and CDR2 from the germline V gene are SGHTA and FQGNSA. The CDR3: CASSLVPGEREQYF. CDR3 nucleotides: TGTGCCAGCAGCTTAGTACCAGGGGAGCGCGAGCAGTACTTC. The full variable domain, rest sourced from reference TRBV7-2 and TRBJ2-7, is GAGVSQSPSNKVTEKGKDVELRCDPISGHTALYWYRQSLGQGLEFLIYFQGNSAPDKSGLPSDRFSAERTGGSVSTLTIQRTQQEDSAVYLCASSLVPGEREQYFGPGTRLTVT.

The chain carries TRBV7-8 and TRBJ2-3; D ambiguous. Trimming cost V 5 bases and J 5 bases, with 8 bases left between them. In germline, CDR1 is SGHVS, CDR2 FQNEAQ. The CDR3 has 12 amino acids. The CDR3, as DNA: TGTGCCAGCAGCCTAGAGCAAGATACGCAGTATTTT. Translation: CASSLEQDTQYF. The whole variable domain, filled in from reference TRBV7-8 and TRBJ2-3, reads GAGVSQSPRYKVAKRGQDVALRCDPISGHVSLFWYQQALGQGPEFLTYFQNEAQLDKSGLPSDRFFAERPEGSVSTLKIQRTQQEDSAVYLCASSLEQDTQYFGPGTRLTVL.

The V gene is TRBV10-2, the J gene TRBJ1-1; D is uncertain. V shed 3 bases and J shed 8 bases, with 10 bases lying between them. Germline V gene sequence: CDR1 WSHSY, CDR2 SAAADI. This CDR3 spans 12 amino acids. CDR3 sequence reads: CASSDKGPEAFF. DNA of the CDR3: TGCGCCAGCAGTGACAAGGGCCCCGAAGCTTTCTTT.

The gene calls are TRBV2 and TRBJ1-1; D ambiguous. This CDR3 is 12 amino acids long. V lost 7 bases to trimming and J lost 5 bases, with 11 bases between them. The germline CDR1 and CDR2 sequences are SNHLY and FYNNEI. Here the CDR3 reads CASMVAGTEAFF. The CDR3 coding sequence is TGTGCCAGCATGGTGGCCGGGACTGAAGCTTTCTTT.

CDR3 residues: CASSLFGGSSYNSPLHF. The CDR3 nucleotides are TGTGCCAGCAGTTTATTTGGAGGGAGCTCCTATAATTCACCCCTCCACTTT. V gene TRBV27 combines with J gene TRBJ1-6; D uncertain. Germline V gene lookup returns CDR1 MNHEY and CDR2 SMNVEV (reference sequence). With 1 base removed from V and 0 bases from J, the gap between germline ends came to 10 bases. CDR3 length equals 17 residues.

Written as DNA, the CDR3 is TGTGCCAGCAGCGCCCTGGGGCGCGGGGAAAAACTGTTTTTT. Protein product: CASSALGRGEKLFF. V and J are TRBV11-2 and TRBJ1-4, with a weak D call TRBD1 (5 bases). From germline, CDR1 is SGHAT and CDR2 FQNNGV. The CDR3 loop spans 14 amino acids. V was shortened by 5 bases and J by 8 bases, with 15 bases between the two germline ends.

The gene calls are TRBV5-1 and TRBJ1-2; maybe TRBD1 (5 bases). V was clipped by 5 bases and J by 6 bases, with 11 bases between them. The CDR3 sequence is 12 residues long. CDR1 SGHRS and CDR2 YFSETQ come from the germline V gene. CDR3: CASSLRDDGYTF. DNA for the CDR3: TGCGCCAGCAGTCTAAGGGACGATGGCTACACCTTC.

CDR3 DNA sequence: TGTGCCAGCAGCCTCGAAGGGGGGGAGGGCAATCAGCCCCAGCATTTT. This encodes CASSLEGGEGNQPQHF. The gene calls are TRBV7-8 and TRBJ1-5, with D perhaps TRBD1 (6 bases). Germline V gene sequence: CDR1 SGHVS, CDR2 FQNEAQ. V was trimmed by 5 bases and J by 2 bases, leaving 16 bases between them. The CDR3 extends over 16 amino acids.

The chain recombines TRBV4-1 with TRBJ2-3; D possibly corresponds to TRBD2 (6 bases). The CDR3 consists of 16 residues. Between the trimmed V and J ends, which lost 0 bases and 2 bases, there was a span of 12 bases. CDR1 and CDR2 (germline): MGHRA, YSYEKL. The chain's CDR3 is CASSQDLGLYTDTQYF. DNA for the CDR3: TGCGCCAGCAGCCAAGATTTGGGACTGTACACAGATACGCAGTATTTT.

The chain uses TRBV2 and TRBJ2-2; a weak D match, TRBD2 (5 bases). V was trimmed by 7 bases and J by 6 bases, leaving 9 bases between them. Germline loops: CDR1 SNHLY, CDR2 FYNNEI. The CDR3 is made up of 12 amino acids. CDR3 nucleotides: TGTGCCAGCAAGCAGCGGCCCGGGGAGCTGTTTTTT. Its translation: CASKQRPGELFF. The full variable domain, completed using reference TRBV2 and TRBJ2-2, is EPEVTQTPSHQVTQMGQEVILRCVPISNHLYFYWYRQILGQKVEFLVSFYNNEISEKSEIFDDQFSVERPDGSNFTLKIRSTKLEDSAMYFCASKQRPGELFFGEGSRLTVL.

CDR3 nucleotides: TGTGCCAGCAGCCAAGATCTACTAGCTAGCACAGATACGCAGTATTTT. The encoded protein is CASSQDLLASTDTQYF. The chain joins TRBV4-2 to TRBJ2-3, with D possibly TRBD2 on 6 matching bases. The V end was cut by 0 bases, the J end by 0 bases, with 10 bases between. The CDR3 sequence is 16 residues long. From germline, CDR1 is LGHNA and CDR2 YNFKEQ.

This clone was picked up a small number of times. The chain combines TRBV20-1 with TRBJ2-7; 7 bases line up with TRBD2. The CDR3 extends over 11 amino acids. Germline V lookup: CDR1 DFQATT, CDR2 SNEGSKA (reference sequence). The CDR3 reads CSGGKAYEQYF. CDR3 DNA sequence: TGCAGCGGGGGGAAAGCCTACGAGCAGTACTTC.

The J gene is TRBJ2-2, the V gene TRBV5-1, with 10 bases identical to TRBD1. CDR1 and CDR2 from the germline V gene are SGHRS and YFSETQ. Trimming at V came to 3 bases and at J to 2 bases, leaving 7 bases not matched to a gene. The CDR3 length is 17 residues. The CDR3 sequence: CASSYVRTGGNTGELFF. CDR3 DNA sequence: TGCGCCAGCAGCTACGTAAGGACAGGGGGAAACACCGGGGAGCTGTTTTTT.

With regard to this clone: Germline is not matched at one junction end, which may reflect a read error. CDR3 bases: TGTGCCAGCAGTTTAGTCTCGTCAGGGGGCGCAAACTTC. Translated: CASSLVSSGGANF. This chain connects TRBV12-3 or TRBV12-4 to TRBJ2-7; 8 nucleotides line up with TRBD1. The CDR3 contains 13 residues.

The V call is TRBV5-1, the J call TRBJ2-1; D is ambiguous. This CDR3 region has 13 residues. With 1 base removed from V and 5 bases from J, the gap between germline ends came to 7 bases. Germline V gives CDR1 SGHRS, CDR2 YFSETQ. CDR3 coding DNA: TGCGCCAGCAGCTTGATTTTTAACAATGAGCAGTTCTTC. Amino acid sequence: CASSLIFNNEQFF. Full variable domain (rest looked up from reference TRBV5-1 and TRBJ2-1): KAGVTQTPRYLIKTRGQQVTLSCSPISGHRSVSWYQQTPGQGLQFLFEYFSETQRNKGNFPGRFSGRQFSNSRSEMNVSTLELGDSALYLCASSLIFNNEQFFGPGTRLTVL.

The V gene is TRBV24-1, the J gene TRBJ1-2, with 9 bases identical to TRBD1. The V and J ends lost 2 bases and 5 bases, in that order; junction bases with no gene match: 2. Germline V gene lookup returns CDR1 KGHDR and CDR2 SFDVKD. CDR3 size: 14 residues. CDR3 amino acids: CATSDSGQGYGYTF. The CDR3 DNA follows: TGTGCCACCAGTGATTCGGGACAGGGTTATGGCTACACCTTC.

V gene TRBV7-9 combines with J gene TRBJ2-3; 11 nucleotides align to TRBD2. Germline V CDR1 and CDR2: SEHNR, FQNEAQ (reference sequence). CDR3 length: 16 amino acids. After removal of 7 bases from V and 0 bases from J, the junction contained 6 bases not matched to a gene. The CDR3 nucleotides are TGTGCCAGCACCGCGACTAGCGGGGTTAGCACAGATACGCAGTATTTT. It is translated as CASTATSGVSTDTQYF.

J is TRBJ2-3 and V is TRBV11-1; TRBD2 matches 7 bases. Germline CDR1 is SGHAT and CDR2 is FQDESV (reference sequence). The CDR3 has 15 residues. V shed 5 bases, J shed 4 bases, and the junction held 9 bases outside the gene matches. CDR3 nucleotides: TGTGCCAGCAGCCTCGCTAGCGGCGCCCCAGATACGCAGTATTTT. As protein: CASSLASGAPDTQYF.

In its sample, this clone was seen a few times. The chain links TRBV18 to TRBJ1-3; unclear D gene. CDR1 is KGHSH and CDR2 is LQKENI in the germline V gene. This CDR3 has 13 amino acids. The V end lost 6 bases, the J end lost 11 bases, and 17 bases lay between the germline ends. The CDR3 region has the DNA TGTGCCAGCTCGCCGCCGGTGTTCGCCTCCATATATTTT. Translated: CASSPPVFASIYF.

The chain employs TRBV5-6 and TRBJ2-1, with D perhaps TRBD1 or TRBD2 (6 bases each). Germline CDR1 and CDR2: SGHDT and YYEEEE. V was clipped by 4 bases and J by 6 bases, with 17 bases between them. The CDR3 consists of 15 residues. CDR3 DNA: TGTGCCAGCAGCGTTAGCGGAGGGGGGCCCAATGAGCAGTTCTTC. It codes for CASSVSGGGPNEQFF.

The rearrangement joins TRBV4-3 to TRBJ2-7; maybe TRBD2 (6 bases). Trimming stripped 0 bases from V and 3 bases from J, with 12 bases between. The CDR3 consists of 15 residues. Germline CDR1 and CDR2: LGHNA and YSLEER. The CDR3 reads CASSQDRAGGYEQYF. CDR3 nucleotide sequence: TGCGCCAGCAGCCAAGATCGGGCCGGGGGCTACGAGCAGTACTTC.